This record concerns one TCR beta chain sequence. Gene-specific TRAV and TRBV primers were used for first-strand cDNA, covering alpha and beta chains. Using a constant-region primer together with a V-primer adapter, TCRs were subjected to 20 PCR cycles of amplification. TCRdb re-derived calls from the reads in MiXCR, one entry per CDR3 protein. In the table there are roughly 39,000 distinct CDR3 sequences, 25% to 40% of which are singletons. These data are taken from a study of low-dose radiotherapy and immunotherapy resistance in tumors. Study background: Daily intake of oral aspirin 300 mg by patients lasted four cycles and began on cycle 1 day 1.

As for time point: before trial treatment. In the RACIN dose-escalation trial, donors got nivolumab plus ipilimumab with aspirin, cyclophosphamide and radiotherapy. The CDR3 runs to 17 residues. Germline V gene lookup returns CDR1 ENHRY and CDR2 SYGVKD. Unmatched junction bases numbered 16, after V lost 10 bases and J lost 0 bases. The TCR comes from a male donor with gallbladder cancer. Sequencing was performed on PBMCs, taken before treatment. V gene TRBV10-3 combines with J gene TRBJ2-5; 8 nucleotides line up with TRBD2. CDR3: CATRRVSTSGYQETQYF. CDR3 coding DNA: TGTGCCACCCGGCGTGTCAGTACTAGCGGTTACCAAGAGACCCAGTACTTC.